A few counts support the clone carrying this T cell receptor (beta chain). No antigen is known for it. The sample belongs to a study of response to subunit inactivated influenza vaccine. Broader study findings: Authors suggested seasonal influenza vaccinations each recruit few new T cells.

MiXCR, applied by TCRdb to the RT-PCR reads, yields one record per CDR3 protein. The data hold roughly 160,000 distinct CDR3 sequences, with around 10% observed a single time. The CDR3 consists of 16 residues. The germline V gene encodes CDR1 SGHTA and CDR2 FQGNSA. V gave up 4 bases and J gave up 6 bases; unmatched junction bases: 9. This receptor was obtained from a man between 50 and 75 years old who received an inactivated influenza vaccine. The V and J genes are TRBV7-2 and TRBJ1-2; 12 bases match TRBD1. Sequenced material: CD8+ T cells sorted from PBMCs, taken less than 30 months after vaccination. The CDR3 spells CASSSLGTGGIDGYTF. The CDR3 coding sequence is TGTGCCAGCAGCTCTCTAGGGACAGGGGGCATCGATGGCTACACCTTC.